The present T cell receptor beta chain was sequenced within a study of OX40 agonist ivuxolimab in advanced cancers. This CDR3 contains 15 residues. CDR1 and CDR2 (germline): MNHEY, SVGAGI. V was clipped by 5 bases and J by 6 bases; unmatched bases: 9. Sequencing used immunoSEQ multiplex PCR; TCRdb keeps in-frame clones, though not all of them. The repertoire holds roughly 86,000 clones, with 90% to 95% as singletons. This sequence was found in an adult with an advanced solid tumor such as melanoma, head and neck, liver or kidney cancer. The sequencing here drew on CD4+ or CD8+ T cells sorted from blood, taken in a trial of the OX40 agonist ivuxolimab. This sequence joins TRBV6-5 and TRBJ1-5; 8 bases line up with TRBD1. The CDR3 region is CASSAKQGATQPQHF. In nucleotides, the CDR3 is TGTGCCAGCAGTGCTAAGCAGGGGGCGACTCAGCCCCAGCATTTT.